Each of the 13 T cell receptor beta chains below was sequenced from the same sample in a study of somatic mutations in cytotoxic T cells in rheumatoid arthritis. Assay: immunoSEQ multiplex PCR; the TCRdb copy retains only in-frame clones and omits some. Of about 14,000 clones listed, just under 80% are singletons. The sample taken for sequencing was CD8+ T cells sorted from blood. The origin of the receptors is an adult with rheumatoid arthritis.

The CDR3 nucleotides are TGTGCCAGCAGCCCCCGAGCTGGGGCCAACGTCCTGACTTTC. It specifies CASSPRAGANVLTF. This chain links TRBV9 with TRBJ2-6; no definite D call. CDR3 size: 14 residues. Trimming shortened V by 4 bases and J by 2 bases, and 7 bases separated the two germline ends. In germline, CDR1 is SGDLS, CDR2 YYNGEE.

The chain links TRBV7-9 to TRBJ1-1; a weak D match, TRBD1 (6 bases). The CDR3 sequence is 16 residues long. The V and J ends lost 5 bases and 4 bases respectively, with 20 bases between them. Germline V lookup: CDR1 SEHNR, CDR2 FQNEAQ (reference sequence). As DNA, the CDR3 is TGTGCCAGCAGCCCCGTTAGGGCAGGGGCAGGCACTGAAGCTTTCTTT. Translation gives CASSPVRAGAGTEAFF.

CDR3 residues: CASSSGGNTGELFF. The DNA of the CDR3 is TGTGCCAGCTCGTCGGGGGGGAACACCGGGGAGCTGTTTTTT. This chain connects TRBV18 to TRBJ2-2, with TRBD2 identical over 7 bases. CDR1 KGHSH and CDR2 LQKENI come from the germline V gene. V dropped 6 bases and J dropped 1; count of bases not matched to a gene: 2. The CDR3 length is 14 residues.

The sample holds a few counts of this clone. This chain links TRBV7-8 with TRBJ2-7; D gene ambiguous. V was trimmed by 7 bases and J by 2 bases, leaving 9 bases between them. There are 12 residues in the CDR3. Germline values: CDR1 SGHVS, CDR2 FQNEAQ. The CDR3 here is CASTLGTYEQYF. CDR3 DNA: TGTGCCAGCACCCTGGGGACCTACGAGCAGTACTTC.

The chain has TRBV19 and TRBJ2-5, with 9 positions matching TRBD1. V shed 5 bases and J 5 bases; nucleotides not matched to a gene: 12. This CDR3 contains 16 residues. The germline V gene encodes CDR1 LNHDA and CDR2 SQIVND (reference sequence). In DNA form, the CDR3 reads TGTGCCAGTAGTGCGCTCCGGGACAGGGAAGGGGAGACCCAGTACTTC. It encodes CASSALRDREGETQYF.

The chain joins TRBV6-4 to TRBJ2-2; possible D gene TRBD2, 6 bases. Germline values: CDR1 MRHNA, CDR2 SNTAGT. Trimming removed 5 bases at V and 3 bases at J, with 7 bases between. CDR3 length equals 13 residues. The CDR3 region is CASSPSDTGELFF. The CDR3 DNA is TGTGCCAGCAGTCCTAGCGACACCGGGGAGCTGTTTTTT.

This chain links TRBV6-6 with TRBJ1-1; TRBD1 is a possible D gene (5 bases). CDR1 and CDR2 from the germline V gene are MNHNY and SVGAGI (reference sequence). This CDR3 has 14 amino acids. V shed 2 bases and J shed 6 bases, with 13 bases lying between them. The CDR3 loop is CASSYEAGEAEAFF. DNA of the CDR3: TGTGCCAGCAGTTACGAAGCGGGGGAGGCTGAAGCTTTCTTT.

This chain links TRBV30 with TRBJ2-1, with D tentatively TRBD2 (6 bases). The CDR3 runs 13 residues. Germline V gene lookup returns CDR1 GTSNPN and CDR2 SVGIG (reference sequence). Trimming took 1 base from V and 6 from J, leaving 10 bases between them. The CDR3 is CAWSGGTFNEQFF. The DNA of the CDR3 is TGTGCCTGGAGTGGCGGGACGTTCAATGAGCAGTTCTTC.

V and J are TRBV7-6 and TRBJ1-2; TRBD1 is a possible D gene (5 bases). In germline, CDR1 is SGHVS, CDR2 FNYEAQ. With 5 bases removed from V and 10 bases from J, the gap between germline ends came to 20 bases. This CDR3 spans 14 amino acids. Here the CDR3 reads CASSPGTAIKDYTF. As DNA, the CDR3 is TGTGCCAGCAGCCCCGGGACCGCCATTAAGGACTACACCTTC.

The rearrangement uses TRBV2 and TRBJ2-1; D gene unclear. Trimming left V 8 bases short and J 7 bases short, with 18 bases between. The germline V gene has CDR1 SNHLY and CDR2 FYNNEI. This CDR3 comprises 14 residues. CDR3 nucleotide sequence: TGTGCCAGCTCTAGGTTAGCTGGTGGTAATGAGCAGTTCTTC. This codes for CASSRLAGGNEQFF. Full variable domain (outside the CDR3, taken from reference TRBV2 and TRBJ2-1): EPEVTQTPSHQVTQMGQEVILRCVPISNHLYFYWYRQILGQKVEFLVSFYNNEISEKSEIFDDQFSVERPDGSNFTLKIRSTKLEDSAMYFCASSRLAGGNEQFFGPGTRLTVL.

CDR3 region: CASSLENRVTDTQYF. The DNA for the CDR3 is TGTGCCAGCAGTTTAGAAAACAGGGTCACAGATACGCAGTATTTT. The J gene is TRBJ2-3, the V gene TRBV28; D is perhaps TRBD1 (6 bases). V lost 2 bases and J 2 bases, leaving 11 bases between the germline ends. The CDR3 consists of 15 residues. CDR1 is MDHEN and CDR2 is SYDVKM in the germline V gene.

This chain joins TRBV13 and TRBJ2-1, with 8 bases identical to TRBD2. Trimming removed 5 bases from V and 10 bases from J; junction bases left unmatched: 13. Germline CDR1 PRHDT, CDR2 FYEKMQ (reference sequence). The CDR3 runs 15 residues. CDR3 nucleotides: TGTGCCAGCAGCCCCCCGGGGGGGCCAGTAGAAGAGCAGTTCTTC. Translation gives CASSPPGGPVEEQFF.

The chain links TRBV9 to TRBJ2-1; tentatively, D is TRBD1 (6 bases). The CDR3 is 16 residues long. CDR1 and CDR2 (germline): SGDLS, YYNGEE. Trimming removed 1 base at V and 8 bases at J, with 19 bases between. CDR3 region: CASSVSSGVPRHEQFF. Written as DNA, the CDR3 is TGTGCCAGCAGCGTAAGCTCAGGGGTCCCACGGCATGAGCAGTTCTTC.